Below, 30 T cell receptor beta chains from the same sample are listed, as sequenced in a study of identical twins. TCRdb redid the calling of the 5' RACE reads with MiXCR, one entry per CDR3 protein. Of 1.5 million to 2 million distinct CDR3 sequences in the sample, around a third were seen once. The material sequenced was cord blood. The receptors come from a newborn girl in good health.

This CDR3 reads CASSHRLAGAFQETQYF. The CDR3 coding sequence is TGTGCCAGCAGCCACCGACTAGCGGGAGCCTTCCAAGAGACCCAGTACTTC. This rearrangement joins TRBV28 to TRBJ2-5, with 12 positions matching TRBD2. Trimming took 6 bases from V and 1 from J; bases not matched to a gene: 9. This CDR3 has 17 amino acids. Germline CDR1 is MDHEN and CDR2 is SYDVKM.

In regard to this clonotype: A much larger clone sits a single nucleotide away, making a read error possible. The chain is built from TRBV3-1 and TRBJ2-1; D not certain. Germline-derived CDR1 and CDR2 are LGHDT and YNNKEL (reference sequence). The V end lost 4 bases, the J end lost 5 bases, and 6 bases lay between the germline ends. The CDR3 has 12 amino acids. CDR3 nucleotide sequence: TGTGCCAGCAGCCGGGCTAACAATGAGCAGTTCTTC. It codes for CASSRANNEQFF.

This clonotype has only a few counts. The genes are TRBV5-1 and TRBJ1-2; D remains ambiguous. The CDR3 sequence is 13 residues long. The germline CDR1 and CDR2 sequences are SGHRS and YFSETQ. The ends were cut back, 0 bases at V and 3 bases at J, with 6 bases in the middle. In DNA, the CDR3 is TGCGCCAGCAGCTTGGCCCCCTACTATGGCTACACCTTC. This sequence encodes CASSLAPYYGYTF.

Turning to this clonotype: One base away lies a much larger clone, so this may be a sequencing read error. The V call is TRBV7-2, the J call TRBJ1-2, with a possible D match to TRBD1 (5 bases). This CDR3 region has 14 residues. Germline loops: CDR1 SGHTA, CDR2 FQGNSA. CDR3 region: CASSLAQGTYDYTF. The CDR3 DNA is TGTGCCAGCAGCTTAGCTCAGGGTACCTATGACTACACCTTC.

The J gene is TRBJ2-1, the V gene TRBV6-5; tentative D call: TRBD2 (7 bases). The CDR3 covers 18 residues. V shed 1 base and J shed 6 bases, with 22 bases lying between them. Germline values: CDR1 MNHEY, CDR2 SVGAGI. CDR3 sequence reads: CASSYWRDWGGVGNEQFF. CDR3 DNA sequence: TGTGCCAGCAGTTACTGGAGAGATTGGGGGGGCGTAGGCAATGAGCAGTTCTTC.

The CDR3 bases are TGTGCCAGCAGTTTTATACTTGGGGAGACCCAGTACTTC. Encoded protein: CASSFILGETQYF. The gene calls are TRBV12-3 or TRBV12-4 and TRBJ2-5, with unresolved D. The CDR3 has 13 residues. V was pared by 3 bases and J by 5 bases, with 10 bases between.

This clonotype came up a few times. V and J are TRBV20-1 and TRBJ1-5; D might be TRBD1 (5 bases). Germline-derived CDR1 and CDR2 are DFQATT and SNEGSKA (reference sequence). V was shortened by 5 bases and J by 5 bases, with 22 bases between the two germline ends. This CDR3 contains 16 residues. The CDR3 reads CSAPTTTAGRDQPQHF. DNA for the CDR3: TGCAGTGCTCCAACCACGACAGCCGGGAGGGATCAGCCCCAGCATTTT.

The V gene is TRBV6-2 or TRBV6-3, the J gene TRBJ2-1; TRBD2 aligns across 10 bases. Per the germline V gene, CDR1 is MNHEY and CDR2 is SVGEGT. The V segment lost 1 base and the J segment 10 bases; nucleotides outside the gene matches: 7. CDR3 length: 15 amino acids. The CDR3 here is CASSYWLAGANEQFF. The CDR3 bases are TGTGCCAGCAGTTACTGGCTAGCGGGAGCGAACGAGCAGTTCTTC.

The genes are TRBV20-1 and TRBJ1-5; 10 nucleotides line up with TRBD1. Trimming took 1 base from V and 5 from J; bases not matched to a gene: 8. Germline CDR1 and CDR2: DFQATT and SNEGSKA (reference sequence). This CDR3 is 16 amino acids long. The CDR3, as DNA: TGCAGTGCTAGAGCTTGGGGACAGGGGCGTGATCAGCCCCAGCATTTT. Its protein is CSARAWGQGRDQPQHF.

This clonotype was detected only a few times. The chain is built from TRBV5-1 and TRBJ2-3; 10 positions agree with TRBD2. This CDR3 is 18 amino acids long. Germline V gene data show CDR1 as SGHRS and CDR2 as YFSETQ. After removal of 1 base from V and 0 bases from J, the junction contained 8 bases not matched to a gene. CDR3 DNA sequence: TGCGCCAGCAGCTTGAGGAGACTAGCGGGCCCTAGCACAGATACGCAGTATTTT. It encodes CASSLRRLAGPSTDTQYF.

This clonotype was observed a few times. The gene calls are TRBV10-3 and TRBJ2-1; D possibly corresponds to TRBD2 (6 bases). The CDR3 spans 13 residues. Per germline, CDR1 ENHRY and CDR2 SYGVKD. Deletions cut 4 bases from V and 7 bases from J, with 11 bases between. The CDR3 reads CAISGGEVNEQFF. The CDR3 nucleotides are TGTGCCATCAGTGGCGGGGAAGTGAATGAGCAGTTCTTC.

There are a few counts of this clonotype. V gene TRBV10-3 combines with J gene TRBJ1-4; 10 bases align to TRBD1. J lost 6 bases, V lost 10 bases, and 5 bases had no gene match. There are 13 residues in the CDR3. Germline CDR1 and CDR2: ENHRY and SYGVKD. The chain's CDR3 is CATGQGVDEKLFF. DNA for the CDR3: TGTGCCACAGGACAGGGGGTCGATGAAAAACTGTTTTTT.

This clonotype occurred many times. The rearrangement uses TRBV7-8 and TRBJ1-2; D is uncertain. Per germline, CDR1 SGHVS and CDR2 FQNEAQ. The germline V and J ends were trimmed by 2 bases and 2 bases, with 18 bases remaining between them. The CDR3 loop spans 17 amino acids. The CDR3 DNA sequence: TGTGCCAGCAGCTTACGGGCCTCAAAGCAAACAAACTATGGCTACACCTTC. Translating it yields CASSLRASKQTNYGYTF.

This clonotype was detected once. The V call is TRBV5-1, the J call TRBJ1-1, with 12 positions matching TRBD1. CDR1 is SGHRS, CDR2 YFSETQ, per germline. The CDR3 is made up of 13 amino acids. J was trimmed by 9 bases and V by 4 bases; bases with no gene match: 4. Written as DNA, the CDR3 is TGCGCCAGCAGCCCAGGGACAGGGGGCCAAGCTTTCTTT. Protein: CASSPGTGGQAFF.

The rearrangement joins TRBV12-3 or TRBV12-4 to TRBJ2-7, with 13 bases matching TRBD2. CDR3 length: 18 residues. The V segment lost 3 bases and the J segment 0 bases; nucleotides outside the gene matches: 8. The CDR3 DNA reads TGTGCCAGCAGTTTGGGACTAGCGGGATATGGGAGCTCCTACGAGCAGTACTTC. Translation gives CASSLGLAGYGSSYEQYF.

This chain joins TRBV9 and TRBJ2-1; possibly TRBD1 or TRBD2 for D (5 bases each). Germline assignment: CDR1 SGDLS and CDR2 YYNGEE. Trimming stripped 1 base from V and 6 bases from J, with 11 bases between. This CDR3 is built from 14 residues. Here the CDR3 reads CASSVRDPLNEQFF. The CDR3 bases are TGTGCCAGCAGCGTACGGGACCCGCTCAATGAGCAGTTCTTC.

This clonotype has ten or more counts. J is TRBJ2-3 and V is TRBV29-1; 7 bases fit TRBD2. With V trimmed by 5 bases and J by 0 bases, 14 bases remained unmatched. Germline CDR1 reads SQVTM; CDR2 reads ANQGSEA. The CDR3 totals 17 residues. Here the CDR3 reads CSVLRRAPRGSTDTQYF. DNA for the CDR3: TGCAGCGTTCTGCGCAGGGCCCCGCGGGGGAGCACAGATACGCAGTATTTT.

This clonotype was counted a few times. V gene TRBV9 combines with J gene TRBJ2-5; a possible D gene is TRBD1 (6 bases). The V gene's germline CDR1 is SGDLS and CDR2 YYNGEE. Trimming removed 0 bases from V and 3 bases from J, with 9 bases in between. The CDR3 totals 14 residues. The CDR3 sequence: CASSVDTGKETQYF. The CDR3 nucleotides are TGTGCCAGCAGCGTAGATACAGGGAAAGAGACCCAGTACTTC.

This clonotype was detected a few times. The chain joins TRBV20-1 to TRBJ2-7; 7 bases agree with TRBD1. CDR1 DFQATT and CDR2 SNEGSKA come from the germline V gene (reference sequence). V lost 1 base, J lost 2 bases, and 5 bases stayed unmatched. The length of the CDR3 is 14 residues. CDR3 coding DNA: TGCAGTGCTAGAGTTCAGGGGGTCACCTACGAGCAGTACTTC. Its translation is CSARVQGVTYEQYF.

The sample holds a few counts of this clonotype. The rearrangement uses TRBV12-3 or TRBV12-4 and TRBJ2-5, with 7 bases lining up with TRBD1. The CDR3 sequence is 15 residues long. V lost 0 bases to trimming and J lost 1 base; unmatched junction nucleotides: 2. Here the CDR3 reads CASSLAGDSQETQYF. The CDR3 nucleotides are TGTGCCAGCAGTTTAGCCGGGGACAGCCAAGAGACCCAGTACTTC.

The chain recombines TRBV20-1 with TRBJ2-3; 12 bases align to TRBD2. V was pared by 4 bases and J by 0 bases, with 5 bases of the junction left unmatched. The germline V gene encodes CDR1 DFQATT and CDR2 SNEGSKA (reference sequence). This CDR3 has 16 amino acids. The CDR3 loop is CSATPSGRASTDTQYF. CDR3 coding DNA: TGCAGTGCTACCCCTAGCGGGAGGGCAAGCACAGATACGCAGTATTTT.

The chain couples TRBV20-1 to TRBJ1-6; D gene ambiguous. The V and J ends lost 3 bases and 0 bases respectively, with 9 bases between them. Germline V gene data show CDR1 as DFQATT and CDR2 as SNEGSKA (reference sequence). CDR3 length equals 15 residues. CDR3 in DNA: TGCAGTGCTAGGCTGACAAGCTCCTATAATTCACCCCTCCACTTT. Translated, it gives CSARLTSSYNSPLHF.

This clonotype was observed a handful of times. The genes are TRBV12-3 or TRBV12-4 and TRBJ2-5, with 10 positions matching TRBD2. The CDR3 has 15 residues. V shed 4 bases and J 1 base; nucleotides not matched to a gene: 3. The CDR3 DNA is TGTGCCAGCAGTTCACTAGCGGGGACCCAAGAGACCCAGTACTTC. It codes for CASSSLAGTQETQYF.

As for this clonotype: A read error may be the cause here, since a much bigger clone is one base away. J is TRBJ2-7 and V is TRBV11-1, with 11 bases fitting TRBD2. This CDR3 contains 16 residues. Trimming removed 6 bases from V and 7 bases from J; junction bases left unmatched: 14. Looked up from germline, CDR1 is SGHAT and CDR2 is FQDESV (reference sequence). The CDR3 spells CASSQILAGGSNEQYF. The DNA of the CDR3 is TGTGCCAGCAGTCAAATCCTAGCGGGAGGTTCCAATGAGCAGTACTTC.

The chain has TRBV12-3 or TRBV12-4 and TRBJ1-2, with D perhaps TRBD1 (6 bases). Trimming pared 10 bases from V and 4 bases from J, leaving 10 bases between. This CDR3 contains 11 residues. The CDR3 reads CAIGGAYGYTF. CDR3 sequence (DNA): TGTGCCATCGGGGGCGCCTATGGCTACACCTTC.

The chain has TRBV28 and TRBJ2-1; 10 bases map to TRBD2. This CDR3 region has 14 residues. The V and J ends lost 10 bases and 3 bases, in that order; junction bases with no gene match: 6. The germline CDR1 and CDR2 sequences are MDHEN and SYDVKM. The CDR3: CATERGGNYNEQFF. CDR3 nucleotides: TGTGCCACCGAGCGGGGGGGAAACTACAATGAGCAGTTCTTC.

V and J are TRBV12-3 or TRBV12-4 and TRBJ2-7, with D hard to call. Trimming took 0 bases from V and 7 from J, leaving 10 bases between them. The CDR3 is made up of 13 amino acids. The CDR3 loop is CASSLAGTNEQYF. As DNA, the CDR3 is TGTGCCAGCAGTTTAGCGGGTACTAATGAGCAGTACTTC.

This clonotype was observed a few times. This chain uses TRBV6-1 with TRBJ2-5, with no clear D. Germline values: CDR1 MNHNS, CDR2 SASEGT. The CDR3 runs 15 residues. Between the trimmed V and J ends, which lost 3 bases and 5 bases, there was a span of 16 bases. This chain's CDR3 is CASSDSASVGETQYF. CDR3 DNA sequence: TGTGCCAGCAGTGATTCCGCTAGTGTGGGCGAGACCCAGTACTTC.

This clonotype was seen a handful of times. This sequence joins TRBV10-3 and TRBJ2-3, with D possibly being TRBD2 (5 bases). CDR1 ENHRY and CDR2 SYGVKD come from the germline V gene. The CDR3 has 15 amino acids. Trimming removed 6 bases at V and 0 bases at J, with 13 bases between. CDR3 in amino acids: CAIRGGPNSTDTQYF. CDR3 coding DNA: TGTGCCATCAGAGGCGGGCCCAATAGCACAGATACGCAGTATTTT.

J is TRBJ2-5 and V is TRBV5-1, with unresolved D. Trimming took 0 bases from V and 3 from J, leaving 12 bases between them. Germline V lookup: CDR1 SGHRS, CDR2 YFSETQ. The CDR3 covers 15 residues. The DNA for the CDR3 is TGCGCCAGCAGCTTGGCCAAGGGTACGGAAGAGACCCAGTACTTC. Amino acids: CASSLAKGTEETQYF.